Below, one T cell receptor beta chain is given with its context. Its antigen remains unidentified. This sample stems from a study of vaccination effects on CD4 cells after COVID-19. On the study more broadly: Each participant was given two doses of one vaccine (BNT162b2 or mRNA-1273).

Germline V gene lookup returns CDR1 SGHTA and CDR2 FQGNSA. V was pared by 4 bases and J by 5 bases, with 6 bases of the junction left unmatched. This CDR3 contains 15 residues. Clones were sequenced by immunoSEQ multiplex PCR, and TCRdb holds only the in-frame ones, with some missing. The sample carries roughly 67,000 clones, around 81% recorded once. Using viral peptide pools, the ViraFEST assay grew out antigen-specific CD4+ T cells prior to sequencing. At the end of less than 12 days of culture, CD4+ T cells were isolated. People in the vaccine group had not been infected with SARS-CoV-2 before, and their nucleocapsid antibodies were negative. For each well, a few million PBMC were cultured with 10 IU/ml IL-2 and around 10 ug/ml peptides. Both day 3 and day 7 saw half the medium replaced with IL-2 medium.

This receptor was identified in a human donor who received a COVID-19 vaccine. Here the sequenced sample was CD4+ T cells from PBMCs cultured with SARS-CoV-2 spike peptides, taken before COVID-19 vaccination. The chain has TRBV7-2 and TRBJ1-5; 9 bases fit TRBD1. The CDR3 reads CASSSWTGEDQPQHF. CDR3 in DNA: TGTGCCAGCAGCTCCTGGACAGGGGAGGATCAGCCCCAGCATTTT. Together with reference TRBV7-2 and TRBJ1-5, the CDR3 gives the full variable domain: GAGVSQSPSNKVTEKGKDVELRCDPISGHTALYWYRQSLGQGLEFLIYFQGNSAPDKSGLPSDRFSAERTGGSVSTLTIQRTQQEDSAVYLCASSSWTGEDQPQHFGDGTRLSIL.